This section outlines one T cell receptor (beta chain) sequence together with its context. Its specificity is not known. This entry belongs to a study of cytotoxic CD8 clonotypes in ibrutinib-treated CLL. Study-level background: Partial responses numbered about 25 and complete responses 2; after a median around 72 months, roughly 15 stayed remitted and some twelve progressed. Whole-study results and caveats: Increased clonality at ibrutinib response gave way to a return toward baseline at progression. Relative to age-matched healthy donors, clonality at baseline was higher, and it tracked circulating CD8+ T-cell counts. Lymph node repertoires were not studied, and sampling times were unmatched.

This CDR3 contains 13 residues. CDR1 is SNHLY and CDR2 is FYNNEI in the germline V gene. Between the trimmed V and J ends, which lost 8 bases and 4 bases, there was a span of 9 bases. Libraries were prepared by immunoSEQ multiplex PCR; TCRdb keeps only in-frame clonotypes and omits some of them. The repertoire consists of 90,000 to 150,000 clones, with 50% to 65% occurring once and the leading ten covering about 40%. This chain links TRBV2 with TRBJ1-6; D call uncertain. The clonotype originates from a human donor with chronic lymphocytic leukemia. Sequenced here: PBMCs, sampled after 24 months of ibrutinib treatment. CDR3 sequence reads: CASGPDYNSPLHF. CDR3 in DNA: TGTGCCAGCGGGCCGGATTATAATTCACCCCTCCACTTT.